This T cell receptor (beta chain) is from a study of OX40 agonist ivuxolimab in advanced cancers. The ends were cut back, 0 bases at V and 7 bases at J, with 10 bases in the middle. The CDR3 is 13 residues long. Germline values: CDR1 GTSNPN, CDR2 SVGIG (reference sequence). Only in-frame clones appear in the TCRdb table, and some are missing; sequencing was by immunoSEQ multiplex PCR. Found here are 65,000 to 70,000 clones, about 77% of them singletons; the top ten hold about 1.6%. The TCR sequence derives from an adult with an advanced solid tumor such as melanoma, head and neck, liver or kidney cancer. The sample in question was CD4+ or CD8+ T cells sorted from blood, obtained in a trial of the OX40 agonist ivuxolimab. The chain is built from TRBV30 and TRBJ2-1; D is unclear. CDR3 coding DNA: TGTGCCTGGAGTGTACATGTGCGGAATGAGCAGTTCTTC. It translates to CAWSVHVRNEQFF.